This TCR beta chain was captured in a study of shared clonotypes between healthy human individuals. Trimming at V came to 0 bases and at J to 6 bases, leaving 7 bases not matched to a gene. This CDR3 spans 16 amino acids. Germline CDR1 and CDR2: SGHRS and YFSETQ. Sequencing used immunoSEQ multiplex PCR; TCRdb keeps in-frame clones, though not all of them. This table has about 560,000 clones, roughly 79% appearing once. The source of this sequence is a woman aged 40 to 49 in good health. Some clones in this sample may be carry-over from other donors' samples. This chain connects TRBV5-1 to TRBJ2-1; 9 bases map to TRBD2. Sequencing input: PBMCs. CDR3 sequence (DNA): TGCGCCAGCAGCTTGGGGGGTAGCGGGAGCCTCAATGAGCAGTTCTTC. It specifies CASSLGGSGSLNEQFF.